This entry concerns a single T cell receptor (beta chain). The data derive from a study of OX40 agonist ivuxolimab in advanced cancers. Clones were sequenced by immunoSEQ multiplex PCR, and TCRdb holds only the in-frame ones, with some missing. The sample lists roughly 100,000 clones, approximately 90% occurring once. The source of this sequence is an adult with an advanced solid tumor such as melanoma, head and neck, liver or kidney cancer. Sequenced material: CD4+ or CD8+ T cells sorted from blood, taken in a trial of the OX40 agonist ivuxolimab.

The CDR3 DNA follows: TGTGCCAGCAGTTCAGCGGACAGGGGAGACACCGGGGAGCTGTTTTTT. Translation gives CASSSADRGDTGELFF. The chain couples TRBV6-6 to TRBJ2-2; 9 nucleotides agree with TRBD1. V shed 4 bases, J shed 3 bases, and the junction held 6 bases outside the gene matches. CDR3 length equals 16 residues. CDR1 MNHNY and CDR2 SVGAGI come from the germline V gene (reference sequence).